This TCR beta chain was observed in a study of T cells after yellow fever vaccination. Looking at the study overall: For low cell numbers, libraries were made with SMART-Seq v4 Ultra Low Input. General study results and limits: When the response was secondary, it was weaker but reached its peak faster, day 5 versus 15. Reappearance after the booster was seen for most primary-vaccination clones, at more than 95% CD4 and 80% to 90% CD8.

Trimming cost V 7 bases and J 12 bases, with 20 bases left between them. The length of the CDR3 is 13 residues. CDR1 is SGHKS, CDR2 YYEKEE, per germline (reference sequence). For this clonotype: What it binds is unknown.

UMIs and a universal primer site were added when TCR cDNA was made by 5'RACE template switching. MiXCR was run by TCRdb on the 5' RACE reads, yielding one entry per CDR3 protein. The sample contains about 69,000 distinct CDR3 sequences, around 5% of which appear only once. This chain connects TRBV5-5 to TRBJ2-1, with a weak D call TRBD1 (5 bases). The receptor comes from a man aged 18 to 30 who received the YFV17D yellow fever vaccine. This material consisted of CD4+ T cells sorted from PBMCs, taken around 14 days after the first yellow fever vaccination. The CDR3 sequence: CASGPGRPLGQFF. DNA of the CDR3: TGTGCCAGCGGCCCAGGGCGACCCTTGGGGCAGTTCTTC.